Detailed here is one TCR beta chain. Antigen specificity is unknown. V was cut by 0 bases and J by 5 bases, with 10 bases left in between. Germline values: CDR1 SEHNR, CDR2 FQNEAQ (reference sequence). The CDR3 contains 14 residues. This sample is part of a study of T cell responses to AZD1222 COVID-19 vaccine. Findings and limits, study-wide: Per reports, nearly half of all spike-specific TCRs target regions that are unmutated in variants. It was only after the peak T cell response that any repertoires were sampled. Clonal diversity may have been underestimated, and the donors were mostly white British, with more females than males.

TCRdb keeps only in-frame clones here, not all; method: immunoSEQ multiplex PCR. The table records 100,000 to 150,000 clones, 80% to 95% of them present only once. The receptor was derived from an adult in good health. The sequences come from peripheral blood, collected on day 0 of AZD1222 vaccination. The rearrangement joins TRBV7-9 to TRBJ1-2; weak D call: TRBD1 (6 bases). The CDR3 spells CASSLADSVYGYTF. The CDR3 nucleotides read TGTGCCAGCAGCTTAGCGGACAGCGTTTATGGCTACACCTTC.